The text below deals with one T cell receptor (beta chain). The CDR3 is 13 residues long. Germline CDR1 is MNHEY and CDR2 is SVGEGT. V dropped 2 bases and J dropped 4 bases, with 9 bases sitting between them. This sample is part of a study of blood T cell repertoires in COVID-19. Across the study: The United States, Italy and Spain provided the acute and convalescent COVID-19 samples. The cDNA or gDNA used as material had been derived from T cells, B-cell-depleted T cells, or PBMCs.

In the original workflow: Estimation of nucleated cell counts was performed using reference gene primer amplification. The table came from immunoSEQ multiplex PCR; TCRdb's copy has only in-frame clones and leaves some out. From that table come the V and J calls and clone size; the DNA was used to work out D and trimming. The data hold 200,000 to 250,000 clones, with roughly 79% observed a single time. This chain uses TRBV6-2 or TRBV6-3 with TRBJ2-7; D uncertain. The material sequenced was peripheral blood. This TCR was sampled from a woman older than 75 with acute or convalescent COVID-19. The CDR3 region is CASSYPQLYEQYF. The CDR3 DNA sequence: TGTGCCAGCAGTTACCCACAGCTTTACGAGCAGTACTTC.